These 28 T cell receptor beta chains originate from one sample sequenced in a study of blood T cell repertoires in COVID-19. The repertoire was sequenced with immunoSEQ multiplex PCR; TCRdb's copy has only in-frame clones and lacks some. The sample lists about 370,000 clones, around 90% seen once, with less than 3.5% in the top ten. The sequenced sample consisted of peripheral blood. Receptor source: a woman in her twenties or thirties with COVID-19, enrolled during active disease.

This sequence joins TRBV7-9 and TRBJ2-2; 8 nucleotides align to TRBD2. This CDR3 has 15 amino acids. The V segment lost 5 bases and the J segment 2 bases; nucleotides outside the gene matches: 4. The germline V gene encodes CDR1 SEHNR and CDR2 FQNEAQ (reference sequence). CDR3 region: CASSLGLDNTGELFF. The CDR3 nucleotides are TGTGCCAGCAGCCTGGGACTAGACAACACCGGGGAGCTGTTTTTT.

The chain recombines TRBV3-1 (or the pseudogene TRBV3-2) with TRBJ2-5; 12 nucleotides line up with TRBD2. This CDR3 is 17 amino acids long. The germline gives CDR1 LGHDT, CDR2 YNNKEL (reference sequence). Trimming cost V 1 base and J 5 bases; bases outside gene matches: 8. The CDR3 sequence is CASSQGALGTSGETQYF. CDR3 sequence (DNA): TGTGCCAGCAGCCAAGGCGCACTTGGGACTAGCGGGGAGACCCAGTACTTC.

This CDR3 reads CASSLSLPGTGSHEQYF. As DNA, the CDR3 is TGTGCCAGCAGCCTTTCGCTCCCCGGGACAGGGTCCCACGAGCAGTACTTC. The chain has TRBV3-1 (or the pseudogene TRBV3-2) and TRBJ2-7, with TRBD1 matching 9 bases. CDR1 and CDR2 (germline): LGHDT, YNNKEL (reference sequence). The CDR3 contains 17 residues. J lost 5 bases, V lost 4 bases, and 15 bases had no gene match.

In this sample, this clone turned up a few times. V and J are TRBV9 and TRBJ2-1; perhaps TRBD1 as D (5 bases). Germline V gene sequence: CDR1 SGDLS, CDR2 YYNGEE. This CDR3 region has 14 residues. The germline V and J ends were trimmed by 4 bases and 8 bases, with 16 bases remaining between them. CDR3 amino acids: CASSRRGGRDEQFF. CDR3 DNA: TGTGCCAGCAGCCGTAGGGGTGGTAGGGATGAGCAGTTCTTC.

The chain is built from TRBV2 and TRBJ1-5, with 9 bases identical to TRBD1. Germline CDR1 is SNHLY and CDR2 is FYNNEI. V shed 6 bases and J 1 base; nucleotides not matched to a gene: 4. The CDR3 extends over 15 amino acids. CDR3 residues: CASRTGGWSNQPQHF. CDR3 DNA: TGTGCCAGCAGGACAGGGGGTTGGAGCAATCAGCCCCAGCATTTT.

CDR3 coding DNA: TGTGCCAGTAGTATGAGGGGGCAAACTGAAGCTTTCTTT. It is translated as CASSMRGQTEAFF. This chain connects TRBV19 to TRBJ1-1, with TRBD1 matching over 7 bases. The germline V gene encodes CDR1 LNHDA and CDR2 SQIVND (reference sequence). CDR3 size: 13 residues. The V and J ends lost 3 bases and 5 bases, in that order; junction bases with no gene match: 3.

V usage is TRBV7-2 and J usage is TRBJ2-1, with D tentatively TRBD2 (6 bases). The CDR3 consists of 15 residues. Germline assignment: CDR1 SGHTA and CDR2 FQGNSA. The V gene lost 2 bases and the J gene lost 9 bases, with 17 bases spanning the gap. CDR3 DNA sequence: TGTGCCAGCAGCTTAATACCGCGGAGGGAGAGTGAGCAGTTCTTC. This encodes CASSLIPRRESEQFF.

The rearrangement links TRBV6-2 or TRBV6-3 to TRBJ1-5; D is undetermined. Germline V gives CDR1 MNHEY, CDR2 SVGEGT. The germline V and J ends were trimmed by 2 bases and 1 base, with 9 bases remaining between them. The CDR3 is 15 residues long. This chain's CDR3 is CASSYLGWSNQPQHF. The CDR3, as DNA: TGTGCCAGCAGTTACCTCGGGTGGAGCAATCAGCCCCAGCATTTT.

DNA for the CDR3: TGCAGCGTTGAGGTCTGGCCCAACACTGAAGCTTTCTTT. Residues: CSVEVWPNTEAFF. The chain is built from TRBV29-1 and TRBJ1-1; D is undetermined. The CDR3 length is 13 residues. Per the germline V gene, CDR1 is SQVTM and CDR2 is ANQGSEA. Trimming pared 3 bases from V and 2 bases from J, leaving 10 bases between.

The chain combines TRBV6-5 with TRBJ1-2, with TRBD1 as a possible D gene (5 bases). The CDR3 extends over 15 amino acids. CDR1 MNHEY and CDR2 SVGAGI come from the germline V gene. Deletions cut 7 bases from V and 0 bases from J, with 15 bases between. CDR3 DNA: TGTGCCAGCAATCAGGGTTCCTCAGCTAACTATGGCTACACCTTC. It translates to CASNQGSSANYGYTF.

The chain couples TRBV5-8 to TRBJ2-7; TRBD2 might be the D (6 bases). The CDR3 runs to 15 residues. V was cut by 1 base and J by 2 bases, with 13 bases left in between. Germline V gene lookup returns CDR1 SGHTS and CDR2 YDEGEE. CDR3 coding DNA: TGTGCCAGCAGCTTGATAGGGACTCCCCCCTACGAGCAGTACGTC. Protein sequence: CASSLIGTPPYEQYV.

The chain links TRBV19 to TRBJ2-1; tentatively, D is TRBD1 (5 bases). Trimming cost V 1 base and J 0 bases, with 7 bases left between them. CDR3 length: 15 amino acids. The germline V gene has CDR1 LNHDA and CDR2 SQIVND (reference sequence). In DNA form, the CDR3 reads TGTGCCAGTAGTATAGTGCAGGGCTCCTACAATGAGCAGTTCTTC. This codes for CASSIVQGSYNEQFF.

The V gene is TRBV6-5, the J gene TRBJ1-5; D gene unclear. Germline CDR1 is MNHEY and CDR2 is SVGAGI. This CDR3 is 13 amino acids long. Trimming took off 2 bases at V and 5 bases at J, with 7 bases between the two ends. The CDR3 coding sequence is TGTGCCAGCAGTTACGGTACGGATCAGCCCCAGCATTTT. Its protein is CASSYGTDQPQHF.

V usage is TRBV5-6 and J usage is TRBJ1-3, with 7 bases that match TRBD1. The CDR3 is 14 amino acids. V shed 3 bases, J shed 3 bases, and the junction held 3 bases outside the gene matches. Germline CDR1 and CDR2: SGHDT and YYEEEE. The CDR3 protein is CASSSQGVGNTIYF. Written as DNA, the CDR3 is TGTGCCAGCAGCTCGCAGGGGGTTGGAAACACCATATATTTT.

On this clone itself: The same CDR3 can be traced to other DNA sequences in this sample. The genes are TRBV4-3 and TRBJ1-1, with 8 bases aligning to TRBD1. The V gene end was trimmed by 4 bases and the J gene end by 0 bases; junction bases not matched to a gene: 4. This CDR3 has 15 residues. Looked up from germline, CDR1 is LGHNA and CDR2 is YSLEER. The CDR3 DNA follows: TGCGCCAGCAGCCCGCGGACAGGGATGAACACTGAAGCTTTCTTT. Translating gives CASSPRTGMNTEAFF.

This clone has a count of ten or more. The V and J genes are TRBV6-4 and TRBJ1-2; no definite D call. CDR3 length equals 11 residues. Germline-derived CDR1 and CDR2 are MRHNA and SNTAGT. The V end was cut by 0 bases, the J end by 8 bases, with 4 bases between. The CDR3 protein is CASSDSGGYTF. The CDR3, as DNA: TGTGCCAGCAGTGACTCCGGGGGCTACACCTTC.

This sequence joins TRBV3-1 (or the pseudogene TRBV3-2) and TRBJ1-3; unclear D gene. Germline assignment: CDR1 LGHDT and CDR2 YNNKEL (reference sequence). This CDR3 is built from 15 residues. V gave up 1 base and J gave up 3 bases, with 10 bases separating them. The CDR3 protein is CASSQGGVGGNTIYF. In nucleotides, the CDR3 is TGTGCCAGCAGCCAAGGCGGGGTGGGTGGAAACACCATATATTTT.

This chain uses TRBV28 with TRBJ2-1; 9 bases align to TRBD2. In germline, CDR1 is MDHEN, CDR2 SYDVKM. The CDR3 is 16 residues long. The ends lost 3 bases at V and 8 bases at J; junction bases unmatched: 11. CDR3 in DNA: TGTGCCAGCAGTTTCCCCTCGGCGGGAGGGCCCGATGAGCAGTTCTTC. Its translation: CASSFPSAGGPDEQFF.

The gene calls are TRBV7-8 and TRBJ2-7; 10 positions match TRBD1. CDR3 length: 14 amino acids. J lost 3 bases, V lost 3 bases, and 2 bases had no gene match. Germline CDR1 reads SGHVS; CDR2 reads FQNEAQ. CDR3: CASSFGTGDYEQYV. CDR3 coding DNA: TGTGCCAGCAGCTTTGGGACAGGGGACTACGAGCAGTACGTC.

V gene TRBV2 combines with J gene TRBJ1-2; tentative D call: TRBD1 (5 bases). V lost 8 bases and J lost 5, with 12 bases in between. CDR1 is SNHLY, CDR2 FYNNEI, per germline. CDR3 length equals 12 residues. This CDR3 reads CASSSRAYGYTF. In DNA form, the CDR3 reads TGTGCCAGCTCCAGCAGGGCTTATGGCTACACCTTC.

CDR3 residues: CASSASPGGISSPLHF. Here the CDR3 DNA reads TGTGCCAGCAGCGCAAGTCCGGGGGGGATTAGTTCACCCCTCCACTTT. V and J are TRBV5-8 and TRBJ1-6, with a tentative D call TRBD1 (5 bases). Trimming took off 4 bases at V and 9 bases at J, with 20 bases between the two ends. The V gene's germline CDR1 is SGHTS and CDR2 YDEGEE. This CDR3 contains 16 residues.

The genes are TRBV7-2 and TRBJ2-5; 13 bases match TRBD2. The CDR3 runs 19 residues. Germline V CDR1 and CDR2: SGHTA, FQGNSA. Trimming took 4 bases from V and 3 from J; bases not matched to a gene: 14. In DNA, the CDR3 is TGTGCCAGCAGCTCCACCGCACTAGCGGGAGGGCCCCGCAAAGAGACCCAGTACTTC. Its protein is CASSSTALAGGPRKETQYF.

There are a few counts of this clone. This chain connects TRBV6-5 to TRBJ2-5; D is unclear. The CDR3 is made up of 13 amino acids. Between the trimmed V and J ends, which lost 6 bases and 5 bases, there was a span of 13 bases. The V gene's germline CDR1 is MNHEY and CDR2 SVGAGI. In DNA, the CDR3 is TGTGCCAGCAGCCTTCGTCCCGGGGAGACCCAGTACTTC. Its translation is CASSLRPGETQYF.

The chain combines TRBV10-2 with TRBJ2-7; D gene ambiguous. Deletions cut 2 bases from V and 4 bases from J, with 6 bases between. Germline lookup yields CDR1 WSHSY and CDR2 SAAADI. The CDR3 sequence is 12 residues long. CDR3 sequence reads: CASSEGDYEQYV. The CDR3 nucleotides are TGCGCCAGCAGTGAGGGAGATTACGAGCAGTACGTC.

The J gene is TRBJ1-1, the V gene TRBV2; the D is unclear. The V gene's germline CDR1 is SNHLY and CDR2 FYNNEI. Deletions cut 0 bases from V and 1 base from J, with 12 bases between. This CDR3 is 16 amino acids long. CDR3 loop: CASSEARGATNTEAFF. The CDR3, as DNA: TGTGCCAGCAGTGAAGCGCGGGGAGCGACGAACACTGAAGCTTTCTTT.

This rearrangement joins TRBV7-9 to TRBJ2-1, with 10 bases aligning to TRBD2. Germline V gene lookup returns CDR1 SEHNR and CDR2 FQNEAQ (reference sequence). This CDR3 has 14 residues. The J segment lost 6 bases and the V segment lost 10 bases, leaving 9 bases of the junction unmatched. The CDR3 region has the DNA TGTGCCAACGTCGCCACTAGCGGGACCAATGAGCAGTTCTTC. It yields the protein CANVATSGTNEQFF.

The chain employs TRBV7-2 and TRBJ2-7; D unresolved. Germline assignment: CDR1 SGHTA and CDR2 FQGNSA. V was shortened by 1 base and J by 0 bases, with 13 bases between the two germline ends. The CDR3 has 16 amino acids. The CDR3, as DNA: TGTGCCAGCAGCTTAGGCCTGGCAATGTCCTCCTACGAGCAGTACTTC. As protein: CASSLGLAMSSYEQYF. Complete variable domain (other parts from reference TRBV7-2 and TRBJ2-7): GAGVSQSPSNKVTEKGKDVELRCDPISGHTALYWYRQSLGQGLEFLIYFQGNSAPDKSGLPSDRFSAERTGGSVSTLTIQRTQQEDSAVYLCASSLGLAMSSYEQYFGPGTRLTVT.

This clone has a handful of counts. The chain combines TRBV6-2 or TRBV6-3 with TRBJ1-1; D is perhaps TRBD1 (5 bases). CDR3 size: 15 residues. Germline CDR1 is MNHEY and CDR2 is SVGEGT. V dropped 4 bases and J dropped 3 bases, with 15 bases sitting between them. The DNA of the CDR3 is TGTGCCAGCAGTTTGCAGGGTATCGAGGACACTGAAGCTTTCTTT. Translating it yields CASSLQGIEDTEAFF.